A selection of T cell receptor beta chains follows, all from one sample in a study of control samples from healthy donors and cancer patients. Method: immunoSEQ multiplex PCR; TCRdb's copy keeps in-frame clones and lacks some. The sample has about 63,000 clones, 70% to 90% seen once; the top ten hold 4.5% to 6.5%. Source material: blood. The source of these receptors is a man between 35 and 55 years old in good health. CDR3s include the opening cysteine and the closing phenylalanine or tryptophan. The D gene is left open where the match is weak.

J gene,D gene,CDR3 length,V gene,CDR3 DNA,CDR3 protein
TRBJ2-2,TRBD2,14,TRBV7-9,TGTGCCAGCAGCTTTCTAGCGGGGTACGGGGAGCTGTTTTTT,CASSFLAGYGELFF
TRBJ1-2,TRBD1,15,TRBV27,TGTGCCAGTGCCGGGACAGGGGACGGTAACTATGGCTACACCTTC,CASAGTGDGNYGYTF
TRBJ1-3,TRBD1,14,TRBV6-6,TGTGCCAGCAGCTCAGGGGGTTCGGGAAACACCATATATTTT,CASSSGGSGNTIYF
TRBJ2-5,.,16,TRBV18,TGTGCCAGCTCACCGGGGGACCGGGGAAGCGGTGAGACCCAGTACTTC,CASSPGDRGSGETQYF
TRBJ1-6,.,14,TRBV19,TGTGCCAGTAGTATCGGCAGGGTTGGCTCACCCCTCCACTTT,CASSIGRVGSPLHF
TRBJ2-1,.,14,TRBV6-6,TGTGCCAGCAGTCCCCCAGAACAGTACAATGAGCAGTTCTTC,CASSPPEQYNEQFF
TRBJ2-2,TRBD1,15,TRBV6-4,TGTGCCAGCAGGCCGACAGGGGGAAACACCGGGGAGCTGTTTTTT,CASRPTGGNTGELFF
TRBJ1-6,TRBD1,13,TRBV30,TGTGCCTGGGGGACAGCGAATAATTCACCCCTCCACTTT,CAWGTANNSPLHF
TRBJ2-2,TRBD1,16,TRBV5-1,TGCGCCAGCAGCTTGGGGGGACAGGGATCCGCCGGGGAGCTGTTTTTT,CASSLGGQGSAGELFF
TRBJ2-3,TRBD2,14,TRBV4-3,TGCGCCAGCAGCCAAGAGTCTGCGACTAGCGGGACCTATTTT,CASSQESATSGTYF
TRBJ2-5,.,12,TRBV28,TGTGCCAGCAGTTGGCAGAGAGAGACCCAGTACTTC,CASSWQRETQYF
TRBJ2-2,TRBD2,14,TRBV7-3,TGTGCCAGCAGCTTAAGCGGGAGGGCTCGGGAGCTGTTTTTT,CASSLSGRARELFF